Described below is a single T cell receptor (beta chain) sequence and its context. Its antigen is as yet unknown. CDR3 length: 14 amino acids. Germline assignment: CDR1 SNHLY and CDR2 FYNNEI. The germline V and J ends were trimmed by 7 bases and 5 bases, with 17 bases remaining between them. It was with 60 Vbeta and 13 Jbeta primers that the PCR ran. Sequencing used immunoSEQ multiplex PCR; TCRdb keeps in-frame clones, though not all of them. The data contain 110,000 or so clones, about 70% of them seen just once; the ten biggest clones take up 2.5% to 3.5%. The data derive from a study of cytomegalovirus exposure and HLA in healthy donors. The study, taken as a whole, reports: It was 164 TCR beta chains that were listed as cytomegalovirus-associated.

The V gene is TRBV2, the J gene TRBJ1-1, with a possible D match to TRBD1 (6 bases). This TCR derives from a man aged 25 to 45 in good health and CMV-seronegative. Input material: PBMCs. The CDR3 coding sequence is TGTGCCAGCACCGAGTCAGGGGCTTGGACTGAAGCTTTCTTT. Translating gives CASTESGAWTEAFF. Full variable domain (missing parts from reference TRBV2 and TRBJ1-1): EPEVTQTPSHQVTQMGQEVILRCVPISNHLYFYWYRQILGQKVEFLVSFYNNEISEKSEIFDDQFSVERPDGSNFTLKIRSTKLEDSAMYFCASTESGAWTEAFFGQGTRLTVV.